Below are 9 T cell receptor beta chains sequenced from a single sample in a study of OX40 agonist ivuxolimab in advanced cancers. Data came from immunoSEQ multiplex PCR; TCRdb stores just in-frame clones and leaves some out. The sample comprises roughly 60,000 clones, around 83% of which are singletons, and roughly 4.5% rests with the top ten. This specimen was CD4+ or CD8+ T cells sorted from blood, taken in a trial of the OX40 agonist ivuxolimab. The receptors come from an adult with an advanced solid tumor such as melanoma, head and neck, liver or kidney cancer.

The chain carries TRBV7-3 and TRBJ2-3; 7 bases fit TRBD2. The CDR3 length is 14 residues. Germline values: CDR1 SGHTA, CDR2 FQGTGA. The trim removed 4 bases at V and 4 bases at J, leaving 5 bases unmatched. CDR3: CASSSAGWADTQYF. As DNA, the CDR3 is TGTGCCAGCAGCTCAGCGGGATGGGCAGATACGCAGTATTTT.

The rearrangement links TRBV28 to TRBJ2-7; 7 nucleotides agree with TRBD1. This CDR3 is 16 amino acids long. The junction had 11 bases not matched to a gene; V was cut back by 4 bases and J by 2 bases. Germline V lookup: CDR1 MDHEN, CDR2 SYDVKM. The CDR3 reads CASSSTWDRAPYEQYF. In DNA form, the CDR3 reads TGTGCCAGCAGTTCCACCTGGGACAGAGCCCCCTACGAGCAGTACTTC.

This sequence joins TRBV28 and TRBJ1-2; D remains ambiguous. The CDR3 contains 12 residues. From germline, CDR1 is MDHEN and CDR2 SYDVKM. V was shortened by 7 bases and J by 11 bases, with 17 bases between the two germline ends. CDR3 DNA sequence: TGTGCCAGCACCGAAGGACGCGCTTCATACACCTTC. Its translation: CASTEGRASYTF.

This chain uses TRBV4-2 with TRBJ2-7; 11 bases match TRBD2. The CDR3 length is 17 residues. The V and J ends lost 3 bases and 1 base, in that order; junction bases with no gene match: 8. Germline V gives CDR1 LGHNA, CDR2 YNFKEQ. CDR3 loop: CASSQDTSGGLSYEQYF. As DNA, the CDR3 is TGTGCCAGCAGCCAGGATACTAGCGGGGGCCTATCCTACGAGCAGTACTTC.

The chain is built from TRBV11-3 and TRBJ2-1, with D possibly TRBD2 on 6 matching bases. This CDR3 has 14 residues. CDR1 and CDR2 (germline): SGHNT, YENEEA. The V gene lost 5 bases and the J gene lost 0 bases, with 8 bases spanning the gap. The CDR3 DNA is TGTGCCAGCAGCCAGGGAGGCTCCTACAATGAGCAGTTCTTC. Its protein is CASSQGGSYNEQFF.

The genes are TRBV7-8 and TRBJ1-1; 8 bases line up with TRBD1. The V gene end was trimmed by 3 bases and the J gene end by 4 bases; junction bases not matched to a gene: 4. CDR3 length: 14 amino acids. Germline lookup yields CDR1 SGHVS and CDR2 FQNEAQ. CDR3 bases: TGTGCCAGCAGCTTCGACAGGGGTGGCACTGAAGCTTTCTTT. Translated, it gives CASSFDRGGTEAFF.

This chain links TRBV6-1 with TRBJ2-2; the D gene is possibly TRBD1 (6 bases). The length of the CDR3 is 15 residues. Per the germline V gene, CDR1 is MNHNS and CDR2 is SASEGT. Between the trimmed V and J ends, which lost 7 bases and 2 bases, there was a span of 14 bases. The CDR3 nucleotides read TGTGCCAGCACTTCGGACAGAGCAAACACCGGGGAGCTGTTTTTT. Amino acid sequence: CASTSDRANTGELFF.

The chain recombines TRBV7-3 with TRBJ2-3; D perhaps matches TRBD1 (5 bases). The CDR3 is made up of 13 amino acids. Germline V gene sequence: CDR1 SGHTA, CDR2 FQGTGA. V lost 6 bases, J lost 5 bases, and 12 bases lay in between. Here the CDR3 reads CASSYQGLDTQYF. The CDR3 coding sequence is TGTGCCAGCAGTTACCAGGGATTAGATACGCAGTATTTT.

Only one count was recorded for this clone. V and J are TRBV7-9 and TRBJ2-1; maybe TRBD1 (5 bases). Trimming left V 1 base short and J 8 bases short, with 18 bases between. The CDR3 runs to 16 residues. CDR1 SEHNR and CDR2 FQNEAQ come from the germline V gene (reference sequence). CDR3 loop: CASSLEWARRGHEQFF. In nucleotides, the CDR3 is TGTGCCAGCAGCTTAGAATGGGCAAGAAGGGGCCATGAGCAGTTCTTC.